Following are 2 T cell receptor beta chains from one sample sequenced in a study of type 1 regulatory T cells. Overall study results and limits: Tr1 cells had a more restricted TCR repertoire than non-Tr1 cells.

MiXCR was run by TCRdb on the reads, yielding one entry per CDR3 protein. There are around 64,000 distinct CDR3 sequences in the sample; around 21% occur only once, and roughly 8% lies in the top ten. For these receptors, no antigen is known. Sequencing input: cultured type 1 regulatory T (Tr1) cells, either the whole culture or a sorted fraction (not recorded which). The origin of the receptors is a human donor in good health.

This clonotype turned up a few times. This chain joins TRBV6-6 and TRBJ1-2; D is unclear. Germline CDR1 MNHNY, CDR2 SVGAGI (reference sequence). V was clipped by 7 bases and J by 3 bases, with 6 bases between them. CDR3 length equals 11 residues. CDR3 in DNA: TGTGCCAGCACCGGAGACTATGGCTACACCTTC. Protein sequence: CASTGDYGYTF.

This clonotype has just a few counts. The chain has TRBV7-2 and TRBJ2-1; possibly TRBD2 for D (5 bases). Germline CDR1 SGHTA, CDR2 FQGNSA. V lost 4 bases to trimming and J lost 5 bases, with 12 bases between them. The CDR3 sequence is 14 residues long. CDR3 bases: TGTGCCAGCAGCTCCTCGGACTGGAACAATGAGCAGTTCTTC. This gives the protein CASSSSDWNNEQFF.